The source of this T cell receptor (beta chain) is a study of OX40 agonist ivuxolimab in advanced cancers. CDR3 size: 13 residues. V gave up 6 bases and J gave up 7 bases; unmatched junction bases: 4. CDR1 is SNHLY, CDR2 FYNNEI, per germline. Broader study findings: The antigen specificity of the peripheral T cells (those that were expanded) was not determined. Some nonresponders likewise displayed low normalized T-cell clonal expansion. Mean expanded clone counts were higher in CD8+ than CD4+ T cells.

Libraries were prepared by immunoSEQ multiplex PCR; TCRdb keeps only in-frame clonotypes and omits some of them. The top ten clones hold approximately 12% of a sample with 60,000 to 65,000 clones, 91% of them seen once. With baseline, cycle 4 day 1, and cycle 7 day 1 as timepoints, blood was sampled. Note on this clone: Its antigen remains unidentified.

This sequence was found in an adult with an advanced solid tumor such as melanoma, head and neck, liver or kidney cancer. The specimen comprised CD4+ or CD8+ T cells sorted from blood, sampled in a trial of the OX40 agonist ivuxolimab. The chain recombines TRBV2 with TRBJ1-5; 9 nucleotides line up with TRBD1. Here the CDR3 reads CASSDRGEQPQHF. The DNA of the CDR3 is TGTGCCAGCAGCGACAGGGGGGAGCAGCCCCAGCATTTT. The whole variable domain, remainder taken from reference TRBV2 and TRBJ1-5, is EPEVTQTPSHQVTQMGQEVILRCVPISNHLYFYWYRQILGQKVEFLVSFYNNEISEKSEIFDDQFSVERPDGSNFTLKIRSTKLEDSAMYFCASSDRGEQPQHFGDGTRLSIL.